This TCR beta chain comes out of a study of T cells in localized non-small cell lung cancer. Overall study findings and caveats: A denser population of T cells in blood accompanied longer overall survival. Out of the top 100 tumor clones, a median approximately 57 were seen in adjacent lung. It was uninvolved adjacent lung that showed the highest T cell clonality, exceeding tumor. Sequencing was limited to one tumor region, leaving the possibility of heterogeneity open.

V shed 10 bases and J shed 1 base, with 16 bases lying between them. In germline, CDR1 is ENHRY, CDR2 SYGVKD. CDR3 size: 14 residues. The data were produced by immunoSEQ multiplex PCR, yet TCRdb's version contains in-frame clones alone and is incomplete. The table has approximately 30,000 clones, about nine tenths seen once. Turning to this clone: Its antigen is currently unknown.

The receptor was isolated from a woman aged 40 to 75 with stage I lung adenocarcinoma. The chain couples TRBV10-3 to TRBJ2-5, with D tentatively TRBD1 or TRBD2 (5 bases each). Source: peripheral blood, taken before any cancer treatment. The DNA for the CDR3 is TGTGCCACCCATTCGGGACGTATCCAAGAGACCCAGTACTTC. Its protein product is CATHSGRIQETQYF.